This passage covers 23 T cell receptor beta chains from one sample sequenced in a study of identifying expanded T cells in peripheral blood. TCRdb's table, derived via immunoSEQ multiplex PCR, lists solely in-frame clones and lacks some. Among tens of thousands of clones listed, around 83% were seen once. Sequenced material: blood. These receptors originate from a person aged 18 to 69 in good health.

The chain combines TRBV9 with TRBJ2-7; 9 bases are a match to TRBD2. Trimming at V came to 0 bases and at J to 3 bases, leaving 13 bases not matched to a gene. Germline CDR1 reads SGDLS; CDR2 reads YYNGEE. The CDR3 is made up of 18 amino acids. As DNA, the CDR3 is TGTGCCAGCAGCGTAGGACTAGCGGACATATTAAGAGGCTACGAGCAGTACTTC. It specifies CASSVGLADILRGYEQYF. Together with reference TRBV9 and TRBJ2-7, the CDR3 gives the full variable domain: DSGVTQTPKHLITATGQRVTLRCSPRSGDLSVYWYQQSLDQGLQFLIQYYNGEERAKGNILERFSAQQFPDLHSELNLSSLELGDSALYFCASSVGLADILRGYEQYFGPGTRLTVT.

The CDR3 sequence: CAVGGIRRTDTQYF. The CDR3 DNA follows: TGTGCTGTGGGGGGAATACGACGCACAGATACGCAGTATTTT. J is TRBJ2-3 and V is TRBV10-3, with a tentative D call TRBD2 (6 bases). Germline V gene data show CDR1 as ENHRY and CDR2 as SYGVKD. The CDR3 contains 14 residues.

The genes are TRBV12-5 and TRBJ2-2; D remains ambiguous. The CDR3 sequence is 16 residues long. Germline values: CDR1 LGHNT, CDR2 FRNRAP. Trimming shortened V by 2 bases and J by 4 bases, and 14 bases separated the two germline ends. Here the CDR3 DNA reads TGTGCTAGTGGTTTGTCCAACCTAGTGGGCACCGGGGAGCTGTTTTTT. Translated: CASGLSNLVGTGELFF.

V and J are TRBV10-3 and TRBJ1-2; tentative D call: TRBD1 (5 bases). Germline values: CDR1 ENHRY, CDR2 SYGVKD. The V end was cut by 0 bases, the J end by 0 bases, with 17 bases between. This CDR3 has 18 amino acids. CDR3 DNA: TGTGCCATCAGTGAGTCTAAGGGACGGGGCCTTGCTAACTATGGCTACACCTTC. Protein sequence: CAISESKGRGLANYGYTF.

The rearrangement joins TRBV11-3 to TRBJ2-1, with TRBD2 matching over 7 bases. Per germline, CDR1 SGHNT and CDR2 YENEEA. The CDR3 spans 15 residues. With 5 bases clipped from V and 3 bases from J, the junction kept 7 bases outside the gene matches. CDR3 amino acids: CASSTGLDNYNEQFF. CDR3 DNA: TGTGCCAGCAGCACCGGACTAGACAACTACAATGAGCAGTTCTTC.

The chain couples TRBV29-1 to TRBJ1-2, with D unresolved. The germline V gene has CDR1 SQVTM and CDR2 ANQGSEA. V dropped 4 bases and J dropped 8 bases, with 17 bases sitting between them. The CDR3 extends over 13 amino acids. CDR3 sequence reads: CSVGGFSGEGYTF. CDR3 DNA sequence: TGCAGCGTTGGAGGTTTTAGCGGAGAGGGCTACACCTTC.

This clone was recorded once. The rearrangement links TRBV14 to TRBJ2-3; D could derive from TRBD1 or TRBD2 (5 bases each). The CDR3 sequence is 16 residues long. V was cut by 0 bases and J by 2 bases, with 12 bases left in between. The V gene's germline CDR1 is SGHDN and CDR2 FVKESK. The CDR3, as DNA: TGTGCCAGCAGCCAAGATTCCGGGGCGTACACAGATACGCAGTATTTT. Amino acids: CASSQDSGAYTDTQYF.

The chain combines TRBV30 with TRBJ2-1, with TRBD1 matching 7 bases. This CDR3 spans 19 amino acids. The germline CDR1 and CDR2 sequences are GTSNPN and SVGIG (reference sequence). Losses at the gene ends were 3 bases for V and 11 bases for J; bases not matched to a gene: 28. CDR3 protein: CAWSKYRGWLNTLGNKQFF. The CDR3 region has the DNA TGTGCCTGGAGCAAATACAGGGGATGGCTCAACACCCTCGGGAATAAGCAGTTCTTC. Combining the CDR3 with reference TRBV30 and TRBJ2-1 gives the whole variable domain SQTIHQWPATLVQPVGSPLSLECTVEGTSNPNLYWYRQAAGRGLQLLFYSVGIGQISSEVPQNLSASRPQDRQFILSSKKLLLSDSGFYLCAWSKYRGWLNTLGNKQFFGPGTRLTVL.

The CDR3 nucleotides read TGTGCCAGCACTGACAGGGAAAGGGAGCAGTTCTTC. It translates to CASTDREREQFF. V and J are TRBV6-6 and TRBJ2-1, with 7 bases identical to TRBD1. CDR3 length equals 12 residues. Looked up from germline, CDR1 is MNHNY and CDR2 is SVGAGI (reference sequence). The trim removed 7 bases at V and 10 bases at J, leaving 7 bases unmatched.

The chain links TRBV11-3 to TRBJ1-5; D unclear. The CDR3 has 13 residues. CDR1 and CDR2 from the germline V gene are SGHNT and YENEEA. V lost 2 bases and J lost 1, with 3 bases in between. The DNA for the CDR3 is TGTGCCAGCAGCTTAAAGAGCAATCAGCCCCAGCATTTT. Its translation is CASSLKSNQPQHF.

CDR3 sequence: CASSPTGTAGGNGEQYF. As DNA, the CDR3 is TGTGCCAGTAGTCCGACCGGGACAGCGGGGGGAAATGGCGAGCAGTACTTC. The chain couples TRBV19 to TRBJ2-7; 9 positions match TRBD2. V lost 5 bases to trimming and J lost 6 bases; unmatched junction nucleotides: 17. CDR1 and CDR2 from the germline V gene are LNHDA and SQIVND (reference sequence). This CDR3 has 17 amino acids.

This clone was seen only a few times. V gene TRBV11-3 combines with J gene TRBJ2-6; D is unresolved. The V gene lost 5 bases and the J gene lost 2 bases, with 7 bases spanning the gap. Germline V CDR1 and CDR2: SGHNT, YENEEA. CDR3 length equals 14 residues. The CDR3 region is CASSPAPGANVLTF. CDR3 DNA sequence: TGTGCCAGCAGCCCCGCGCCTGGGGCCAACGTCCTGACTTTC.

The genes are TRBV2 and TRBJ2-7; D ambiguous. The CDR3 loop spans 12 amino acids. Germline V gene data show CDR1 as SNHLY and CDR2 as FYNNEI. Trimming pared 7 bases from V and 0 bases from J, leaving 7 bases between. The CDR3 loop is CASIFSSYEQYV. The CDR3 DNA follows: TGTGCCAGCATCTTCAGCTCCTACGAGCAGTACGTC.

The CDR3 region is CASSQKNEQFF. Here the CDR3 DNA reads TGTGCCAGCAGTCAGAAAAATGAGCAGTTCTTC. The rearrangement joins TRBV6-6 to TRBJ2-1; D remains ambiguous. V was pared by 5 bases and J by 7 bases, with 6 bases between. CDR1 and CDR2 from the germline V gene are MNHNY and SVGAGI (reference sequence). The CDR3 is 11 residues long.

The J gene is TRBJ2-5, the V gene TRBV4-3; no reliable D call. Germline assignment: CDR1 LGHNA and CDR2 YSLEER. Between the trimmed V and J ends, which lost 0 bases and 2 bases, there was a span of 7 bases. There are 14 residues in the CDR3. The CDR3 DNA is TGCGCCAGCAGCCAAGATTCCAGGCAAGAGACCCAGTACTTC. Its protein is CASSQDSRQETQYF.

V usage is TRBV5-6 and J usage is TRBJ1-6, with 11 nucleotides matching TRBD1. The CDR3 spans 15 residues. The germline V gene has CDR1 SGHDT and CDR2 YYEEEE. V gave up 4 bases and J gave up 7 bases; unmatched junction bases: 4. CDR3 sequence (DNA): TGTGCCAGCAGCAGGACAGGGGGCAAGAATTCACCCCTCCACTTT. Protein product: CASSRTGGKNSPLHF.

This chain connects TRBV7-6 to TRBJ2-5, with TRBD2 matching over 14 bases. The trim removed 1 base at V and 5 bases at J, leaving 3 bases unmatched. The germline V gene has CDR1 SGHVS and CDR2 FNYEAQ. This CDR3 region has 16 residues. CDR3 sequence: CASSLGLAGGGETQYF. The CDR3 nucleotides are TGTGCCAGCAGCTTAGGACTAGCGGGAGGGGGTGAGACCCAGTACTTC.

The CDR3 bases are TGTGCCAGCACCGACAAGTCGGGTACCAATGAAAAACTGTTTTTT. Its protein product is CASTDKSGTNEKLFF. The chain is built from TRBV5-4 and TRBJ1-4, with unresolved D. This CDR3 contains 15 residues. Germline V gene data show CDR1 as SGHNT and CDR2 as YYREEE (reference sequence). Trimming removed 6 bases at V and 5 bases at J, with 17 bases between.

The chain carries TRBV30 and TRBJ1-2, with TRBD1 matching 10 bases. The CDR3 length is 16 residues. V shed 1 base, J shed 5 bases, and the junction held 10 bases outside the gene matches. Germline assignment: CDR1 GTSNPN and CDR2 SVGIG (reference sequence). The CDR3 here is CAWSASLGTGDYGYTF. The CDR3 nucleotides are TGTGCCTGGAGTGCAAGCCTTGGGACAGGGGATTATGGCTACACCTTC.

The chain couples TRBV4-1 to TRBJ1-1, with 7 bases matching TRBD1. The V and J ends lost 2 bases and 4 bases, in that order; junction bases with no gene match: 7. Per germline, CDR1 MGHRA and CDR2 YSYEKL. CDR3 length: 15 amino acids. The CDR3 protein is CASSQIQGRVTEAFF. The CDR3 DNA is TGCGCCAGCAGCCAAATACAGGGGCGGGTCACTGAAGCTTTCTTT.

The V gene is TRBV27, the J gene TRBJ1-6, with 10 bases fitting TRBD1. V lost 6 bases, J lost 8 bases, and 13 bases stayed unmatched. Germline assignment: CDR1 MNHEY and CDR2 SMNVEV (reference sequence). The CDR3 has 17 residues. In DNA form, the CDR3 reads TGTGCCAGCAGAGTTTATTCCTATGGACAGGGGGATTCACCCCTCCACTTT. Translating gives CASRVYSYGQGDSPLHF.

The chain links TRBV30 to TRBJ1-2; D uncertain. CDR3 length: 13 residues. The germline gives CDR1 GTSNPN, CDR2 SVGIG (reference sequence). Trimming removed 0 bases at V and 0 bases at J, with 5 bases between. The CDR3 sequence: CAWSVGSNYGYTF. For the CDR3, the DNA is TGTGCCTGGAGTGTTGGATCTAACTATGGCTACACCTTC.

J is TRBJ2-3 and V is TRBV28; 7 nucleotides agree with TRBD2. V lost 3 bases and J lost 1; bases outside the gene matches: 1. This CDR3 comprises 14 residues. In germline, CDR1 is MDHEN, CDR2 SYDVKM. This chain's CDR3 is CASSFLAGTDTQYF. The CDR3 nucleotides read TGTGCCAGCAGTTTCCTAGCGGGCACAGATACGCAGTATTTT.